This is a list of T cell receptor beta chains from one sample in a study of T cells in Graves' hyperthyroidism and ophthalmopathy. MiXCR was run by TCRdb on the multiplex PCR reads, yielding one entry per CDR3 protein. The table lists under 500,000 distinct CDR3 sequences, around 15% of them singletons. Material for sequencing was blood. These receptors all stem from a man over 45 with Graves' ophthalmopathy. Each CDR3 is given with its conserved first and last residue. The D gene is left open where the match is weak. Some rows mark clone size as missing; the rest say once, few, many or name a class of expanded clone.

j_call v_call clone_size d_call cdr3_nt cdr3_aa
TRBJ2-2 TRBV5-1 . . TGCGCCAGCTTCAGGGGGGCAAACACCGGGGAGCTGTTTTTT CASFRGANTGELFF
TRBJ1-5 TRBV28 few TRBD1 TGTGCCAGCAGGAAAGACAGGGAGGGGAGCAATCAGCCCCAGCATTTT CASRKDREGSNQPQHF
TRBJ2-2 TRBV27 . . TGTGCCAGCAGTTTAGTGTTTATGAACACCGGGGAGCTGTTTTTT CASSLVFMNTGELFF
TRBJ1-2 TRBV3-1 many . TGTGCCAGCAGCCAAGTTATGGAATTGGGATCGACTAACTATGGCTACACCTTC CASSQVMELGSTNYGYTF
TRBJ1-6 TRBV10-3 few . TGTGCCATCAGAGATCGTCAGGGTAATTCACCCCTCCACTTT CAIRDRQGNSPLHF
TRBJ2-3 TRBV5-1 many TRBD2 TGCGCCAGCAAACTAGCGGGCACAGATACGCAGTATTTT CASKLAGTDTQYF
TRBJ1-3 TRBV5-1 few TRBD1 TGCGCCAGCAGCTGGGGACAGGTCTCTGGAAACACCATATATTTT CASSWGQVSGNTIYF
TRBJ2-3 TRBV24-1 many TRBD2 TGTGCCACCAGTGATCGTAGCGGGAGGAACGAAGATACGCAGTATTTT CATSDRSGRNEDTQYF
TRBJ2-3 TRBV20-1 many TRBD2 TGCAGTGCGGGGGGGGGGACTAGCGGGTCTAGCACAGATACGCAGTATTTT CSAGGGTSGSSTDTQYF
TRBJ2-1 TRBV7-9 many TRBD2 TGTGCCAGCAGGGCCGCGGGGGAGGTATCCTACAATGAGCAGTTCTTC CASRAAGEVSYNEQFF
TRBJ2-5 TRBV2 many TRBD1 TGTGCCAGCAGGGGACAGACCTCCGGAGAGACCCAGTACTTC CASRGQTSGETQYF
TRBJ1-1 TRBV5-5 many . TGTGCCAGCAGCTTGGATTGGGGGAACACTGAAGCTTTCTTT CASSLDWGNTEAFF
TRBJ2-2 TRBV28 many . TGTGCCAGCAGCTACAGCCTAACCGGGGAGCTGTTTTTT CASSYSLTGELFF
TRBJ2-7 TRBV5-1 many . TGCGCCAGCAGCCGGGTCGGGCCCTACGAGCAGTACTTC CASSRVGPYEQYF
TRBJ2-5 TRBV5-1 many TRBD1 TGCGCCAGCAGCATGGAGACAGGGGTAGGAGAGACCCAGTACTTC CASSMETGVGETQYF
TRBJ2-3 TRBV20-1 many TRBD2 TGCACCGCGGGGGTAATCGGCACAGATACGCAGTATTTT CTAGVIGTDTQYF
TRBJ1-1 TRBV18 few TRBD1 TGTGCCAGCTCACAGACAGGGGGCGGGTCGAACACTGAAGCTTTCTTT CASSQTGGGSNTEAFF
TRBJ2-3 TRBV9 few TRBD2 TGTGCCAGCAGCGTAGGCCTAGCGGGAGTGTCTGGTACGCAGTATTTT CASSVGLAGVSGTQYF
TRBJ1-2 TRBV10-3 many TRBD1 TGTGCCATCAGTAGGGGACAGGGGGTGAAGAGCCATGGCTACACCTTC CAISRGQGVKSHGYTF
TRBJ1-2 TRBV13 many . TGTGCCAGCGGAATAAGGTATTATGGCTACACCTTC CASGIRYYGYTF
TRBJ2-5 TRBV11-2 few . TGTGCCAGCAGCTTGGGGTGGACAGAAGAGACCCAGTACTTC CASSLGWTEETQYF
TRBJ2-7 TRBV12-3/TRBV12-4 few TRBD1 TGTGCCAGCAGTACATCCAAGGGACAGGGTATCTACGAGCAGTACTTC CASSTSKGQGIYEQYF
TRBJ2-6 TRBV10-3 many . TGTGCCATCAGTGAGTCCTACTCTGGGGCCAACGTCCTGACTTTC CAISESYSGANVLTF
TRBJ2-1 TRBV15 . . TGTGCCACCAGCAGACAGGGTCTGAATGAGCAGTTCTTC CATSRQGLNEQFF
TRBJ2-7 TRBV2 . TRBD2 TGTGCCAGCCTTAAACACGCGGGAGCGGTCTACGAGCAGTACTTC CASLKHAGAVYEQYF
TRBJ2-7 TRBV11-2 . . TGTGCCAGCAGCTCCTCAACCTACGAGCAGTACTTC CASSSSTYEQYF
TRBJ2-7 TRBV7-8 . TRBD2 TGTGCCAGCAGCTTGGCCCCGGGACTAGCGGGAGTCCGCTCCTACGAGCAGTACTTC CASSLAPGLAGVRSYEQYF
TRBJ2-3 TRBV30 many TRBD1 TGTGCCTGGACCATACAGGGGCATTCCCGCACAGATACGCAGTATTTT CAWTIQGHSRTDTQYF
TRBJ2-2 TRBV19 . . TGTGCCAGTAGTACGACTATAACCGGGGAGCTGTTTTTT CASSTTITGELFF
TRBJ2-7 TRBV29-1 many TRBD1 TGCAGCGTTGGGGACCGGGACAGGTCATTCCCTTTGGGGTTCGAGCAGTACTTC CSVGDRDRSFPLGFEQYF
TRBJ1-2 TRBV6-1 . TRBD1 TGTGCCAGCAGGGACTCCGGGACAGGCTATGGCTACACCTTC CASRDSGTGYGYTF
TRBJ2-5 TRBV7-3 many . TGTGCCAGCAGCTCGAGGTCGGGAGAGACCCAGTACTTC CASSSRSGETQYF
TRBJ1-1 TRBV7-9 many . TGTGCCAGCAGCTTGGGTGGTGCGAACACTGAAGCTTTCTTT CASSLGGANTEAFF
TRBJ2-2 TRBV5-1 few TRBD2 TGCGCCAGCAGCTTGGTGGGACTAGCGACCGGGGAGCTGTTTTTT CASSLVGLATGELFF
TRBJ1-5 TRBV20-1 few . TGCAGTGCTAGAGGAGGTTATAGCAATCAGCCCCAGCATTTT CSARGGYSNQPQHF
TRBJ2-7 TRBV6-6 many . TGTGCCAGCAGTTACCTCGGGACTTTAACCTACGAGCAGTACTTC CASSYLGTLTYEQYF
TRBJ2-1 TRBV30 many . TGTGCCTGGAGTGTACGGGCGAGGACTGAGCAGTTCTTC CAWSVRARTEQFF
TRBJ2-5 TRBV9 . . TGTGCCAGCAGCCAAACCGCAGCGGTGACCCAGTACTTC CASSQTAAVTQYF
TRBJ2-5 TRBV25-1 . . TGTGCCAGCAGTGAACATAGTTTCGAAGAGACCCAGTACTTC CASSEHSFEETQYF
TRBJ2-7 TRBV4-1 . TRBD2 TGCGCCAGCAGCCAAGCTAGGACTAGCGGGAGCCCGCTCTACGAGCAGTACTTC CASSQARTSGSPLYEQYF
TRBJ2-7 TRBV4-1 . TRBD2 TGCGCCAGCAGCCAAGTCCCTAGCGGGAGGCTCTACGAGCAGTACTTC CASSQVPSGRLYEQYF
TRBJ1-2 TRBV2 many . TGTGCCAGCGCCGACGTGCCGGGGGACTATGGCTACACCTTC CASADVPGDYGYTF
TRBJ2-5 TRBV11-1 many TRBD2 TGTGCCAGCAGCTCCCCTAGCGGGTTAGAGACCCAGTACTTC CASSSPSGLETQYF
TRBJ1-5 TRBV10-3 . TRBD1 TGTGCCATCAGTACCGACAGGGTCAATCAGCCCCAGCATTTT CAISTDRVNQPQHF
TRBJ2-2 TRBV14 few . TGTGCCAGCAGCCAAATTCAGCTTCGGACCGGGGAGCTGTTTTTT CASSQIQLRTGELFF
TRBJ2-2 TRBV20-1 many . TGCAGTGCTTGGACTGGGGCGAACACCGGGGAGCTGTTTTTT CSAWTGANTGELFF
TRBJ2-1 TRBV30 many . TGTGCCTCCCCGGGACGATACAATGAGCAGTTCTTC CASPGRYNEQFF
TRBJ2-7 TRBV27 many TRBD2 TGTGCCAGCAGCCCTAGCGGGAAGGGTCGTAGGGAGCAGTACTTC CASSPSGKGRREQYF
TRBJ2-7 TRBV10-1 many TRBD1 TGCGCCAGTGCGGGACAGGGTTTTCCCTACGAGCAGTACTTC CASAGQGFPYEQYF
TRBJ2-3 TRBV6-1 few TRBD2 TGTGCCAGCAGTGTAGCGGGAGAAACAGATACGCAGTATTTT CASSVAGETDTQYF
TRBJ2-1 TRBV6-1 many . TGTGCCAGCAGTGAACGCCTGCAGCGGGCGATAATCTATGAGCAGTTCTTC CASSERLQRAIIYEQFF
TRBJ2-5 TRBV3-1 few . TGTGCCAGCGGTCCTCTAAGCGCCCCCGGGTACTTC CASGPLSAPGYF
TRBJ2-7 TRBV5-4 many TRBD1 TGTGCCAGCAGCTTGGCCGGGACAGGGAACTCCGAGCAGTACTTC CASSLAGTGNSEQYF
TRBJ1-2 TRBV9 . TRBD1 TGTGCCAGCAGCGTACTTGGAGCCGGGACAGAAAATAACTATGGCTACACCTTC CASSVLGAGTENNYGYTF
TRBJ2-1 TRBV3-1 many . TGTGCCAGCAGCCAGATCGGCGGGAACAATGAGCAGTTCTTC CASSQIGGNNEQFF
TRBJ2-7 TRBV29-1 . TRBD1 TGCAGCGTGACCGGGACAGGGTCCTCCTACGAGCAGTACTTC CSVTGTGSSYEQYF
TRBJ2-1 TRBV4-2 few . TGTGCCAGCAGAACTAGCAATGAGCAGTTCTTC CASRTSNEQFF
TRBJ2-1 TRBV2 many . TGTGCCAGCAGTGGCGATCCGACCTATGAGCAGTTCTTC CASSGDPTYEQFF
TRBJ1-3 TRBV6-1 few . TGTGCCAGCATGGTGGGGACGGGGCCCTCTGGAAACACCATATATTTT CASMVGTGPSGNTIYF